This TCR beta chain was found in a study of T cell responses to AZD1222 COVID-19 vaccine. Second doses were pooled across both intervals (about 4 or about 12 weeks). Notes on the study in general: Spike regions recognized by vaccine-associated CD4 TCRs spanned the protein, led by 160-218 and 743-854.

Produced via immunoSEQ multiplex PCR; TCRdb's table is partial and in-frame only. This table holds some 180,000 clones, roughly 94% found once. Germline CDR1 and CDR2: MGHRA and YSYEKL. The CDR3 covers 15 residues. Deletions cut 2 bases from V and 7 bases from J, with 14 bases between. For this clone: Its cognate antigen is unknown.

The source of this sequence is an adult who received the AZD1222 COVID-19 vaccine. The sequences come from peripheral blood, collected 28 days after the second AZD1222 dose. The chain uses TRBV4-1 and TRBJ1-4; D is perhaps TRBD1 (5 bases). The CDR3 DNA is TGCGCCAGCAGCCAAAGGGACCTAAGCCCTGAAAAACTGTTTTTT. This sequence encodes CASSQRDLSPEKLFF.